This entry features one T cell receptor (beta chain) sequence. Antigen: not known. Sequencing was performed with immunoSEQ multiplex PCR; in TCRdb, only in-frame clones are kept and a portion is missing. The sample yields around 63,000 clones, about four fifths seen once. The CDR3 is made up of 16 amino acids. V trimming: 2 bases; J trimming: 2 bases; junction bases outside the gene matches: 8. Germline V gives CDR1 SEHNR, CDR2 FQNEAQ (reference sequence). This sample was included in a study of OX40 agonist ivuxolimab in advanced cancers. Study as a whole: Among those enrolled, mean age was about 63 years (range roughly 23 to 90) and less than 90% were male. Partial responses were achieved by three patients, one with hepatocellular carcinoma and two with cutaneous melanoma. General study points: CD8+ T cells (on average) carried more expanded clones than CD4+ T cells.

This specimen was CD4+ or CD8+ T cells sorted from blood, taken in a trial of the OX40 agonist ivuxolimab. The receptor's source is an adult with an advanced solid tumor such as melanoma, head and neck, liver or kidney cancer. The gene calls are TRBV7-9 and TRBJ2-5, with TRBD1 matching over 7 bases. CDR3 DNA sequence: TGTGCCAGCAGCTTAACGTTGTTGGGACAGCAAGAGACCCAGTACTTC. Its protein product is CASSLTLLGQQETQYF.